A selection of T cell receptor beta chains follows, all from one sample in a study of T cell responses to AZD1222 COVID-19 vaccine. Sequencing used immunoSEQ multiplex PCR; TCRdb keeps in-frame clones, though not all of them. The sample lists about 190,000 clones; approximately 91% were seen once. The material was peripheral blood, obtained on day 0 of AZD1222 vaccination. The receptors shown here come from an adult in good health. Each CDR3 is given with its conserved first and last residue. D genes are given only for firm matches. Rows may omit the clone size; those that give it use once, few, many or a size class.

D: .; J: TRBJ2-7; length: 15; V: TRBV5-8; size: .; DNA: TGTGCCAGCAGCCCCGTAGGGCCGGTGACTTACGAGCAGTACTTC; CDR3: CASSPVGPVTYEQYF
D: TRBD1; J: TRBJ2-5; length: 15; V: TRBV5-1; size: .; DNA: TGCGCCAGCAGCTTGGTAGGACAGGGGGGAGAGACCCAGTACTTC; CDR3: CASSLVGQGGETQYF
D: TRBD1; J: TRBJ1-6; length: 16; V: TRBV27; size: .; DNA: TGTGCCAGCAGTTTATCAGGGGACAGGATGAATTCACCCCTCCACTTT; CDR3: CASSLSGDRMNSPLHF
D: .; J: TRBJ2-5; length: 12; V: TRBV2; size: once; DNA: TGTGCCAGCAAACCCGAGGCGGAGACCCAGTACTTC; CDR3: CASKPEAETQYF
D: .; J: TRBJ1-1; length: 12; V: TRBV7-9; size: .; DNA: TGTGCCAGCAGCTGGGGCGGCGATGAAGCTTTCTTT; CDR3: CASSWGGDEAFF
D: .; J: TRBJ2-7; length: 15; V: TRBV5-5; size: .; DNA: TGTGCCAGCAGCACTGCCGGGACATATACCTACGAGCAGTACTTC; CDR3: CASSTAGTYTYEQYF
D: .; J: TRBJ2-7; length: 16; V: TRBV27; size: once; DNA: TGTGCCAGCAGTTTAAGCCGGGGGTCAGCATCCTACGAGCAGTACTTC; CDR3: CASSLSRGSASYEQYF
D: .; J: TRBJ2-1; length: 18; V: TRBV19; size: .; DNA: TGTGCCAGTAGTAGTCGGCAGGGGGGATTTTCGACCTACAATGAGCAGTTCTTC; CDR3: CASSSRQGGFSTYNEQFF
D: .; J: TRBJ1-2; length: 14; V: TRBV5-1; size: .; DNA: TGCGCCAGCAGCTCGGGTCAGGGGTTGGATTCGGACACCTTC; CDR3: CASSSGQGLDSDTF
D: .; J: TRBJ2-7; length: 12; V: TRBV7-2; size: .; DNA: TGTGCCAGCAGCTTAGTAGGGTACGAGCAGTACTTC; CDR3: CASSLVGYEQYF
D: .; J: TRBJ1-6; length: 12; V: TRBV28; size: .; DNA: TGTGCCAGTACTATCCAGAACTCACCCCTCCACTTT; CDR3: CASTIQNSPLHF
D: .; J: TRBJ2-7; length: 14; V: TRBV27; size: once; DNA: TGTGCCAGCAGCGCCGGGACGGACCCTACGAAGCAGTACTTC; CDR3: CASSAGTDPTKQYF
D: .; J: TRBJ2-7; length: 17; V: TRBV6-1; size: .; DNA: TGTGCCAGCAGTGAAAATAATCTGAGGACAAGCTCCTACGAGCAGTACTTC; CDR3: CASSENNLRTSSYEQYF